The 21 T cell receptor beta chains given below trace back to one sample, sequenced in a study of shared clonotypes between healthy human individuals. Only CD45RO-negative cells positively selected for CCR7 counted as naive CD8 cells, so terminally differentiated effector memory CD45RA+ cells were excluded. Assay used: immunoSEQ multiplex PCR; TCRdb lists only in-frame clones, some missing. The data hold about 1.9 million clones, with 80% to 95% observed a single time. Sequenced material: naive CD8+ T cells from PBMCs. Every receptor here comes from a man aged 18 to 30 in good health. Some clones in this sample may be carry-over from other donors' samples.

The CDR3 protein is CAISGTGTSGDNEQFF. The CDR3 DNA is TGTGCCATCTCGGGGACCGGGACTAGCGGGGACAATGAGCAGTTCTTC. This rearrangement joins TRBV28 to TRBJ2-1; 13 bases are a match to TRBD2. From germline, CDR1 is MDHEN and CDR2 SYDVKM. Unmatched junction bases numbered 11, after V lost 10 bases and J lost 5 bases. The CDR3 consists of 16 residues. Drawing the rest from reference TRBV28 and TRBJ2-1, the complete variable domain is DVKVTQSSRYLVKRTGEKVFLECVQDMDHENMFWYRQDPGLGLRLIYFSYDVKMKEKGDIPEGYSVSREKKERFSLILESASTNQTSMYLCAISGTGTSGDNEQFFGPGTRLTVL.

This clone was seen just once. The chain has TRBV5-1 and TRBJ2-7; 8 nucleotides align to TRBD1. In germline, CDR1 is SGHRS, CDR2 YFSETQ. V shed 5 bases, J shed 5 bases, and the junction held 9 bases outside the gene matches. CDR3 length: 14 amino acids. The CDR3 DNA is TGCGCCAGCAGTCGACAGGGGAACCTAGACGAGCAGTACTTC. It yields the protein CASSRQGNLDEQYF. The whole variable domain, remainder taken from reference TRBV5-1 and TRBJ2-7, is KAGVTQTPRYLIKTRGQQVTLSCSPISGHRSVSWYQQTPGQGLQFLFEYFSETQRNKGNFPGRFSGRQFSNSRSEMNVSTLELGDSALYLCASSRQGNLDEQYFGPGTRLTVT.

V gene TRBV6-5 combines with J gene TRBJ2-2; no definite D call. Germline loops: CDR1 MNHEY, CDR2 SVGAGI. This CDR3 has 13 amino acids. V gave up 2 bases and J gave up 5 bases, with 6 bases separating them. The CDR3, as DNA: TGTGCCAGCAGTTACGTCATAACCGGGGAGCTGTTTTTT. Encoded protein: CASSYVITGELFF.

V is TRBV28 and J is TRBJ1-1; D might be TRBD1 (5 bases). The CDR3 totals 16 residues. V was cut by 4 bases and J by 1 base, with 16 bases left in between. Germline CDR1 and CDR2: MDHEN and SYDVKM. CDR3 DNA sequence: TGTGCCAGCAGTTGGGTCACGGGGACTTCGAACACTGAAGCTTTCTTT. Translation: CASSWVTGTSNTEAFF.

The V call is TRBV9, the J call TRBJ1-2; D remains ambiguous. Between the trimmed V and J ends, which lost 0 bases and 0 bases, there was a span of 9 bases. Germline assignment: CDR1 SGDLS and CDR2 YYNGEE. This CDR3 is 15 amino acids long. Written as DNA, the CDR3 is TGTGCCAGCAGCGTAGCTCGGCAAGCTAACTATGGCTACACCTTC. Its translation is CASSVARQANYGYTF.

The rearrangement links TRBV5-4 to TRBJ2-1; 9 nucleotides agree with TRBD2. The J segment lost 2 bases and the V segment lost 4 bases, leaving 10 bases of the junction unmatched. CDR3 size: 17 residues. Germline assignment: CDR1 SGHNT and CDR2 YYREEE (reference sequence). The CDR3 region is CASSPASLAGTYNEQFF. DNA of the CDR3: TGTGCCAGCAGCCCCGCATCTCTAGCGGGGACCTACAATGAGCAGTTCTTC.

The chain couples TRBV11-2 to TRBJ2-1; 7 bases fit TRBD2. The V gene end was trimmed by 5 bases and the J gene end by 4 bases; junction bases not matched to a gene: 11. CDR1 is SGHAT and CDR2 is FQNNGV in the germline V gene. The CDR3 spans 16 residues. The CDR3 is CASSPMGGGSYNEQFF. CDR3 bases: TGTGCCAGCAGCCCCATGGGTGGCGGGAGTTACAATGAGCAGTTCTTC. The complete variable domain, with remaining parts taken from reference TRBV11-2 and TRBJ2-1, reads EAGVAQSPRYKIIEKRQSVAFWCNPISGHATLYWYQQILGQGPKLLIQFQNNGVVDDSQLPKDRFSAERLKGVDSTLKIQPAKLEDSAVYLCASSPMGGGSYNEQFFGPGTRLTVL.

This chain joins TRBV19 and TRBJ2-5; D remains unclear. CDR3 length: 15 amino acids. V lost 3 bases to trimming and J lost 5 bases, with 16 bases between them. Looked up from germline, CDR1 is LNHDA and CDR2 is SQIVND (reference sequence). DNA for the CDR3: TGTGCCAGTAGTATTAGCAGGACGGTTGGGGAGACCCAGTACTTC. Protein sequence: CASSISRTVGETQYF.

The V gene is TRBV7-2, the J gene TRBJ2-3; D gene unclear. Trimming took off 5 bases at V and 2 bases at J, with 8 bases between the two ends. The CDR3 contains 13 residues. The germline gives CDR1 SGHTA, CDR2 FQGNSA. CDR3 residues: CASSPINTDTQYF. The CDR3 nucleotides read TGTGCCAGCAGCCCGATCAACACAGATACGCAGTATTTT.

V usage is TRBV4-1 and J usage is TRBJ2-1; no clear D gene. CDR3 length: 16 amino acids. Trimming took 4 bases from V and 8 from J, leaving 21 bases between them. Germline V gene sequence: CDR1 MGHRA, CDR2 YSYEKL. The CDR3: CASSPSVLTGGDEQFF. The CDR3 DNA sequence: TGCGCCAGCAGCCCGTCGGTCCTTACGGGCGGCGATGAGCAGTTCTTC.

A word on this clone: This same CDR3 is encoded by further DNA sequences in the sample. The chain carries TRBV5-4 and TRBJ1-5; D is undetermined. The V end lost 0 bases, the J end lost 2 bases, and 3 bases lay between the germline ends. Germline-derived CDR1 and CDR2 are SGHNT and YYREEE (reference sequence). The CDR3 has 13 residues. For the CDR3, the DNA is TGTGCCAGCAGCTTGGGGCGCAATCAGCCCCAGCATTTT. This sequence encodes CASSLGRNQPQHF.

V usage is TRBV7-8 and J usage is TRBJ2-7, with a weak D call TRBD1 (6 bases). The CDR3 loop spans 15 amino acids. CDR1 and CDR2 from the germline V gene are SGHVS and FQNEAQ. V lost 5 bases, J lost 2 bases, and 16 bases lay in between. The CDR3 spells CASSEDRTAAYEQYF. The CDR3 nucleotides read TGTGCCAGCAGCGAGGACCGGACAGCAGCCTACGAGCAGTACTTC.

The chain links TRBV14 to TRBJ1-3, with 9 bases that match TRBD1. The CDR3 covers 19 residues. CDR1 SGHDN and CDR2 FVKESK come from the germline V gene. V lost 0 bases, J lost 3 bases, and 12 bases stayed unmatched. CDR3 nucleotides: TGTGCCAGCAGCCAAGATCCCCCCCCCACAGGGGGCGGTGGAAACACCATATATTTT. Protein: CASSQDPPPTGGGGNTIYF.

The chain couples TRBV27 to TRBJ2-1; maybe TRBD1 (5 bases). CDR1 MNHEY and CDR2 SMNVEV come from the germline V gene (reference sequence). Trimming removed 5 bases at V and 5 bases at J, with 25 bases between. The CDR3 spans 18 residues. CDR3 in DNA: TGTGCCAGCAGTACCAGAAAGGCGGACACCACCGAACACAATGAGCAGTTCTTC. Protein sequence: CASSTRKADTTEHNEQFF.

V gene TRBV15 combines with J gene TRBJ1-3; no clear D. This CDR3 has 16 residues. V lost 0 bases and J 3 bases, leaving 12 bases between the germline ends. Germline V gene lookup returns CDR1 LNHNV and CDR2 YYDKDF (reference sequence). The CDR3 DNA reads TGTGCCACCAGCAGAGATGGGAACTTGGGTGGAAACACCATATATTTT. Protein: CATSRDGNLGGNTIYF.

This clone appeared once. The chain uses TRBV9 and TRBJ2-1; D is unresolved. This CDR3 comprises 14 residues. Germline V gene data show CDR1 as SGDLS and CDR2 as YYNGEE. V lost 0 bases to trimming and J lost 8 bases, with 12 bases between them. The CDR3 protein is CASSVGGRADEQFF. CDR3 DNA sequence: TGTGCCAGCAGCGTAGGAGGAAGGGCCGATGAGCAGTTCTTC. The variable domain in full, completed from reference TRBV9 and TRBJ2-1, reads DSGVTQTPKHLITATGQRVTLRCSPRSGDLSVYWYQQSLDQGLQFLIQYYNGEERAKGNILERFSAQQFPDLHSELNLSSLELGDSALYFCASSVGGRADEQFFGPGTRLTVL.

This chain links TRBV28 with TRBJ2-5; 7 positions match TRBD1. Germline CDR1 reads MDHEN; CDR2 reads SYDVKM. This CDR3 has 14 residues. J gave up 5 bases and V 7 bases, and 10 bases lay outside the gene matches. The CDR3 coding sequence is TGTGCCAGCAATCCCGAACAGGGGTGGGAGACCCAGTACTTC. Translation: CASNPEQGWETQYF. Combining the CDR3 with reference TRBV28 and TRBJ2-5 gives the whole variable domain DVKVTQSSRYLVKRTGEKVFLECVQDMDHENMFWYRQDPGLGLRLIYFSYDVKMKEKGDIPEGYSVSREKKERFSLILESASTNQTSMYLCASNPEQGWETQYFGPGTRLLVL.

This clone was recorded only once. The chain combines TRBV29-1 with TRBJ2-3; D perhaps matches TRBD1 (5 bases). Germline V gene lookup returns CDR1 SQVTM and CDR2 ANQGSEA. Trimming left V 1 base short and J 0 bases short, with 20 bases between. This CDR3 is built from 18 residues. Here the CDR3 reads CSVEGPSLDTSSTDTQYF. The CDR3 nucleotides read TGCAGCGTTGAAGGCCCATCGTTGGACACCTCTAGCACAGATACGCAGTATTTT.

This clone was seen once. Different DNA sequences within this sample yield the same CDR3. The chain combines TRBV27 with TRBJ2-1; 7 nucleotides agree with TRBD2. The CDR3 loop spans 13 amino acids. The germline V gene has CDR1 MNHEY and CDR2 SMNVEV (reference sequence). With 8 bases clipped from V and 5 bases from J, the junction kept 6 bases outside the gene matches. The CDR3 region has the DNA TGTGCCAGCGGAACTAGCGCGCACAATGAGCAGTTCTTC. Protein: CASGTSAHNEQFF.

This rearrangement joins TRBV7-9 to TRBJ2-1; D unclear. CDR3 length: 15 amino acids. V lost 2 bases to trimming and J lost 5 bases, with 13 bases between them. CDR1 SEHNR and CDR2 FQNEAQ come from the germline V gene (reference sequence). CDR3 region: CASSLPQPTHNEQFF. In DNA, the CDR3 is TGTGCCAGCAGCTTACCCCAACCTACCCACAATGAGCAGTTCTTC.

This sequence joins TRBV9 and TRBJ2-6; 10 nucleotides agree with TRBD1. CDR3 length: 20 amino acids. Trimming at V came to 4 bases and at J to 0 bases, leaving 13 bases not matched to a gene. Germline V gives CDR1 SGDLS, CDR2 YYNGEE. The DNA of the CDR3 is TGTGCCAGCAGCAGTCCCGGGACAGGGGAACACACCTCTGGGGCCAACGTCCTGACTTTC. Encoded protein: CASSSPGTGEHTSGANVLTF.